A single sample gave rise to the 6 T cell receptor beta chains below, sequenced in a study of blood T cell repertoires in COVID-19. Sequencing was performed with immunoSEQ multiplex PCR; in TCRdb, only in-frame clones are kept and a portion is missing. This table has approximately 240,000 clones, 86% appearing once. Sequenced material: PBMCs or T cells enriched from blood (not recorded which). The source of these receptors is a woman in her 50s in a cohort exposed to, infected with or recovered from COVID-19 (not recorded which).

The CDR3: CASSLFLPGQVYEQYF. DNA of the CDR3: TGTGCCAGCAGTTTATTCCTACCGGGACAGGTTTACGAGCAGTACTTC. The chain recombines TRBV27 with TRBJ2-7; TRBD1 agrees at 8 bases. The J segment lost 4 bases and the V segment lost 1 base, leaving 9 bases of the junction unmatched. Looked up from germline, CDR1 is MNHEY and CDR2 is SMNVEV (reference sequence). CDR3 length: 16 amino acids.

CDR3 in amino acids: CASSVQGGNQPQHF. DNA for the CDR3: TGTGCCAGCAGTGTGCAGGGTGGCAATCAGCCCCAGCATTTT. The chain is built from TRBV2 and TRBJ1-5; D is perhaps TRBD1 (5 bases). In germline, CDR1 is SNHLY, CDR2 FYNNEI. The CDR3 sequence is 14 residues long. V dropped 4 bases and J dropped 2 bases, with 9 bases sitting between them.

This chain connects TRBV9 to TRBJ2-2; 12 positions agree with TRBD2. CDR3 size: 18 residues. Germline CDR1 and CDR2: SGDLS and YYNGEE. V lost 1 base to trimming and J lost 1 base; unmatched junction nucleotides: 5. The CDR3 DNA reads TGTGCCAGCAGCGTATCCGGACTAGCGGGATTGAACACCGGGGAGCTGTTTTTT. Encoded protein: CASSVSGLAGLNTGELFF.

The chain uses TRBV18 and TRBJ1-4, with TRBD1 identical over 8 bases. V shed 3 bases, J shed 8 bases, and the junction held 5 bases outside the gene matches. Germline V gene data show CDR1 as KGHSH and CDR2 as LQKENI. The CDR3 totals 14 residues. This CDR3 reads CASSPVRTGEKLFF. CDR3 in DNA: TGTGCCAGCTCACCGGTCAGGACAGGGGAAAAACTGTTTTTT.

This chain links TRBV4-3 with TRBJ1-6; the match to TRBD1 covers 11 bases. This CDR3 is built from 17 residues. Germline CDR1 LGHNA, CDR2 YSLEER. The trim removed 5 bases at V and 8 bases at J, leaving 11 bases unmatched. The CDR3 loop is CASSARMGQGGDSPLHF. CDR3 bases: TGCGCCAGCAGCGCGAGGATGGGACAGGGGGGAGATTCACCCCTCCACTTT.

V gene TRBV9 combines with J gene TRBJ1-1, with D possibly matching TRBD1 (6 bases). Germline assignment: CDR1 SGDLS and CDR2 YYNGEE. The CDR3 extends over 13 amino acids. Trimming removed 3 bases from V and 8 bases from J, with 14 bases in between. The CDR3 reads CASSAGFTGEAFF. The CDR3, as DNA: TGTGCCAGCAGCGCAGGCTTTACAGGGGAAGCTTTCTTT.